The subject of this entry is one TCR beta chain. The data were obtained in a study of blood T cell repertoires in COVID-19. Overall study: Material from acute and convalescent COVID-19 was sourced from the United States, Italy and Spain. T cells, B-cell-depleted T cells, or PBMCs supplied cDNA or gDNA.

V was cut by 0 bases and J by 5 bases, with 17 bases left in between. CDR1 SGHKS and CDR2 YYEKEE come from the germline V gene (reference sequence). The CDR3 sequence is 16 residues long. Original data processing: Quantification of nucleated cells was approximated via reference gene primer amplification. This table comes from immunoSEQ multiplex PCR, and its TCRdb copy is limited to in-frame clones, with some not included. The V and J calls and the clone size are those of that table, but D and trimming were determined from the DNA. The data contain tens of thousands of clones, about 89% of them singletons.

Material for sequencing was peripheral blood. This chain uses TRBV5-5 with TRBJ2-5, with a weak D call TRBD1 (6 bases). This sequence was found in a man aged 55 to 69 with acute or convalescent COVID-19. The CDR3 sequence is CASSLDPGVRGETQYF. The CDR3 nucleotides read TGTGCCAGCAGCTTGGACCCCGGGGTGAGGGGGGAGACCCAGTACTTC.